This T cell receptor beta chain was recovered during a study of blood T cell repertoires in COVID-19. The V and J ends lost 4 bases and 5 bases respectively, with 8 bases between them. The CDR3 contains 12 residues. CDR1 is SGHAT, CDR2 FQNNGV, per germline. Clones were read by immunoSEQ multiplex PCR, and TCRdb kept only the in-frame ones, dropping some. The sample carries approximately 150,000 clones, 70% to 90% recorded once. The TCR was taken from a woman aged 50 to 60 with COVID-19, enrolled during active disease. The V and J genes are TRBV11-2 and TRBJ2-5, with D perhaps matching TRBD1 (6 bases). Source material: peripheral blood. Written as DNA, the CDR3 is TGTGCCAGCAGCTCAACAGGGGAGACCCAGTACTTC. Encoded protein: CASSSTGETQYF.